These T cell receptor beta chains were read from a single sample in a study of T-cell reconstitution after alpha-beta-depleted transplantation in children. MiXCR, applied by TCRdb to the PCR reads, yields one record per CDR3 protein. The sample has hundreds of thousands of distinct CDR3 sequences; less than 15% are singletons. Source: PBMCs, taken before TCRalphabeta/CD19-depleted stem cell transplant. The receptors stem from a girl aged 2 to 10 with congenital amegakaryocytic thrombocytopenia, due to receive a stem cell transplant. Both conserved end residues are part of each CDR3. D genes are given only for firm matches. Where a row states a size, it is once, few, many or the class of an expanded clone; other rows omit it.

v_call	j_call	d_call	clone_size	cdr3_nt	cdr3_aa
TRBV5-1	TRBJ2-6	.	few	TGCGCCAGCAGCTTGTTCACGGGCGGGGCCAACGTCCTGACTTTC	CASSLFTGGANVLTF
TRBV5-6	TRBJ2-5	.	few	TGTGCCAGCAGCTTTTTTTGGGAGAATCGGGAGACCCAGTACTTC	CASSFFWENRETQYF
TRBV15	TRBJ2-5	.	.	TGTGCCACCAGCAGAGATCGCGTTGTTCCGGAGACCCAGTACTTC	CATSRDRVVPETQYF
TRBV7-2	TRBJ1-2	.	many	TGTGCCAGCAGCTTAGGGTGGGAAGGGGACTATGGCTACACCTTC	CASSLGWEGDYGYTF
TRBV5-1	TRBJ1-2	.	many	TGCGCCAGCAGCTCCACAGGATCGGGGAACTATGGCTACACCTTC	CASSSTGSGNYGYTF
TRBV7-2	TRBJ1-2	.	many	TGTGCCAGCAGCTTTGCCAGAGATGGCTACACCTTC	CASSFARDGYTF
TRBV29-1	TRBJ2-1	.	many	TGCAGCGTTGTTCCCTACGGTACCGGCGATGAGCAGTTCTTC	CSVVPYGTGDEQFF
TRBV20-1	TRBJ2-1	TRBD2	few	TGCAGGCCAATTCCGATCCGCGGGAGTTTCAATGAGCAGTTCTTC	CRPIPIRGSFNEQFF
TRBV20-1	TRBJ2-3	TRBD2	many	TGCAGTGCTACCTCACGAGCGGGAACCACAGATACGCAGTATTTT	CSATSRAGTTDTQYF
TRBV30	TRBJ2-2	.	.	TGTGCCTGGCGTATCGCCGGGGAGCTGTTTTTT	CAWRIAGELFF
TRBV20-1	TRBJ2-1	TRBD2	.	TGCAGTGCTAGGGCCACGACTAGTAGTCTGGGCGGGAGGGCCCACGGCTCCTACAATGAGCAGTTCTTC	CSARATTSSLGGRAHGSYNEQFF
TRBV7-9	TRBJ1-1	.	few	TGTGCCAGTACTACACCGGGGGTCACTGAAGCTTTCTTT	CASTTPGVTEAFF
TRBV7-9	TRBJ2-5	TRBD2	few	TGTGCCAGCAGACCTCTCTGGCGGGAGGGCCAGGAGACCCAGTACTTC	CASRPLWREGQETQYF
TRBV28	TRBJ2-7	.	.	TGTGCCAGCGGGAGCCCAAGATTCTCCTACGAGCAGTACTTC	CASGSPRFSYEQYF
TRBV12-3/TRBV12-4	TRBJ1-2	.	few	TGTGCCAGCAGGGCTTCAGGAGGCGGCTACACCTTC	CASRASGGGYTF
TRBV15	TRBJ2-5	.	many	TGTGCCACCAGCAGGGAGACATGGAGAAAACAAGAGACCCAGTACTTC	CATSRETWRKQETQYF
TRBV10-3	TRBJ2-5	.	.	TGTGCCATCAGTGAGGACAGGAACCAAGAGACCCAGTACTTC	CAISEDRNQETQYF
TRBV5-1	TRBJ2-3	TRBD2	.	TGCGCCAGCAGCTGGAGACCGACTAGCGGGAGGGCCGGATCCACAGATACGCAGTATTTT	CASSWRPTSGRAGSTDTQYF
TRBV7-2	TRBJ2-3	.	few	TGTGCCAGCAGCTTATCTGTTCTAGGGGGGGATACGCAGTATTTT	CASSLSVLGGDTQYF
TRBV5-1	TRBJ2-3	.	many	TGCGCCAACTCTAATACGCAGTATTTT	CANSNTQYF
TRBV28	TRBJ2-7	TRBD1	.	TGTGCCAGCACCCTAACCGGGACAGTGACCCACGAGCAGTACTTC	CASTLTGTVTHEQYF
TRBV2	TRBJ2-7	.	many	TGTGCCACCCAGGAACGAGGGACGACCTCCTACGAGCAGTACTTC	CATQERGTTSYEQYF
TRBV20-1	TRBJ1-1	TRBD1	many	TGCAGTGCTAGAGAGGGACAGATGAACACTGAAGCTTTCTTT	CSAREGQMNTEAFF
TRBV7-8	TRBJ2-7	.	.	TGTGCCAGCAGCTTTCGAGTCCAGGGGAGCTCCTACGAGCAGTACTTC	CASSFRVQGSSYEQYF
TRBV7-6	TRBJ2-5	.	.	TGTGCCAGCAGCTCGACTTTCAAAGAGACCCAGTACTTC	CASSSTFKETQYF
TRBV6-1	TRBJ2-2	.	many	TGTGCCAGCATAAGTGGAGGGGGACTCAACACCGGGGAGCTGTTTTTT	CASISGGGLNTGELFF
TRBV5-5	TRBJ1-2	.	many	TGTGCCAGCAGCTTGGGGGCGATGGGCTACACCTTC	CASSLGAMGYTF
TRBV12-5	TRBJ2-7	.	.	TGTGCTAGTGGTTCGGACACGAGCTCCTACGAGCAGTACTTC	CASGSDTSSYEQYF
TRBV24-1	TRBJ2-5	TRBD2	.	TGTGCCACCAGTGATCAAAGGACTAGAGTTGGGACCCAGTACTTC	CATSDQRTRVGTQYF
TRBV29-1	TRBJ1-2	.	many	TGCAGCGTTGAAAGGCCGCCCGGGGGAGAGTATGGCTACACCTTC	CSVERPPGGEYGYTF
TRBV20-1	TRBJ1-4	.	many	TGCAGTGCTTTTCAAGGACGGGATAATGAAAAACTGTTTTTT	CSAFQGRDNEKLFF
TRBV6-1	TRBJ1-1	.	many	TGTGCCAGCAGTGAAAGACAGCAAATGAACACTGAAGCTTTCTTT	CASSERQQMNTEAFF
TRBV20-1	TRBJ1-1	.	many	TGCAGTGCTCAACGCGGGGCTGAAGCTTTCTTT	CSAQRGAEAFF
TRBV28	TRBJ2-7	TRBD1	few	TGTGCCAGCAGTTTGGAGAGGACAGGGGGCTTGTACGAGCAGTACTTC	CASSLERTGGLYEQYF
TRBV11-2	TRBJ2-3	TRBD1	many	TGTGCCAGCAGCCCCAGGACAGGGGGATATAATCGAGCGCAGTATTTT	CASSPRTGGYNRAQYF
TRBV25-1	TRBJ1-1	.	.	TGTGCCAGCAGTGAATATACGGGAGGGACTGAAGCTTTCTTT	CASSEYTGGTEAFF
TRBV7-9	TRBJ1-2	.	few	TGTGCCAGCAGCCCTAGTACTAACTATGGCTACACCTTC	CASSPSTNYGYTF
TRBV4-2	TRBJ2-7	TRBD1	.	TGTGCCAGCAGACGGCCGGGACAGGGAAAACTAGGTAGGGCCTACGAGCAGTACTTC	CASRRPGQGKLGRAYEQYF
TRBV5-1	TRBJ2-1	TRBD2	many	TGCGCCAGCAGTTTAAGACTAGCGGGAGTAACTGAGCAGTTCTTC	CASSLRLAGVTEQFF
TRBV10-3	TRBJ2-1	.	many	TGTGCCATCAGGGCGGGACCTAGCAACAATGAGCAGTTCTTC	CAIRAGPSNNEQFF
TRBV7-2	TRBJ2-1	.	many	TGTGCCAGCAGCTTGAACTGGCGGGAGCAGTTCTTC	CASSLNWREQFF
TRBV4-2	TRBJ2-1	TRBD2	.	TGTGCCAGCAGCCAGCTAGCGGGAGCCAGGGTGGAGCAGTTCTTC	CASSQLAGARVEQFF
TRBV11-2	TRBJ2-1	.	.	TGTGCCAGCAGCTTAGTGACTGGGGTGGCTAATGAGCAGTTCTTC	CASSLVTGVANEQFF
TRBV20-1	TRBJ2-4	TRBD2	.	TGCAGTGCAACGACTAGCGCTAATAGGGACATTCAGTACTTC	CSATTSANRDIQYF
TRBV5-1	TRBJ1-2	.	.	TGCGCCAGCAGCCTTAAGACCCGGGGGGACTATGGCTACACCTTC	CASSLKTRGDYGYTF
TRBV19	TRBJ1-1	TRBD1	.	TGTGCCAGTAGCCTGACAGGGGGCTACACTGAAGCTTTCTTT	CASSLTGGYTEAFF
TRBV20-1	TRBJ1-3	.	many	TGCAGTGCTAGAGATCCTAGGGAAGGAATATATTTT	CSARDPREGIYF
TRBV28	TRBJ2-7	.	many	TGTGCCAGCAGTACGGACAGACCCTACGAGCAGTACTTC	CASSTDRPYEQYF